The source of this TCR beta chain is a study of blood T cell repertoires in COVID-19. Sequenced by immunoSEQ multiplex PCR; TCRdb stores in-frame clones only, minus some. The data hold over 250,000 clones, with about 90% observed a single time. V shed 2 bases and J 8 bases; nucleotides not matched to a gene: 10. Per the germline V gene, CDR1 is MNHEY and CDR2 is SMNVEV (reference sequence). The CDR3 is made up of 16 amino acids. Everyone who took part was roughly 18 to 89 years old, and they came from about two dozen US areas. The sequence derives from a woman in her twenties or thirties who had recovered from COVID-19. The sequenced sample consisted of PBMCs or T cells enriched from blood (not recorded which). The V call is TRBV27, the J call TRBJ1-2, with 11 bases that match TRBD1. CDR3 protein: CASSLHSGTGGLGYTF. CDR3 bases: TGTGCCAGCAGTTTACATTCGGGGACAGGGGGTCTCGGCTACACCTTC.